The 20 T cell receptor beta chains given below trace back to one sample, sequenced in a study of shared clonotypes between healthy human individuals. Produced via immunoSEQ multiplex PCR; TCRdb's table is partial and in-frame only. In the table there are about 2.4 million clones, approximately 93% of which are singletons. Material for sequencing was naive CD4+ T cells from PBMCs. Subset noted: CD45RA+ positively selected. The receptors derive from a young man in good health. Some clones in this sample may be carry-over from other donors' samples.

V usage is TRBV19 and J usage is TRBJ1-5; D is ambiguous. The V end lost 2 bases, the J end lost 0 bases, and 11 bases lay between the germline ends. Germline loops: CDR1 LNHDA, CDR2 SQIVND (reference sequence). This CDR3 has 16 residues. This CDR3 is CASSISGVYSNQPQHF. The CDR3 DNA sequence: TGTGCCAGTAGTATAAGCGGGGTTTATAGCAATCAGCCCCAGCATTTT.

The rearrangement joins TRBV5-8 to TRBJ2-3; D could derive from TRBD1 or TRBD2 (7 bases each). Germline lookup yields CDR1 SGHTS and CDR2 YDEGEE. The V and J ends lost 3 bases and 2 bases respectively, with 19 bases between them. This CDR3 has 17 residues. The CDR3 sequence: CASSSGGSGQVTDTQYF. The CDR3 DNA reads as TGTGCCAGCAGCTCGGGGGGTTCCGGACAGGTCACAGATACGCAGTATTTT.

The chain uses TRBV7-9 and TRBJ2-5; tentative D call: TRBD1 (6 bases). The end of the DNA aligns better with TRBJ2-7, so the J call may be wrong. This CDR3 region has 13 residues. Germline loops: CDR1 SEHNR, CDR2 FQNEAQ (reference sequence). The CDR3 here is CASSPYRDPEQYF. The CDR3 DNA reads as TGTGCCAGCAGCCCGTACAGGGATCCCGAGCAGTACTTC.

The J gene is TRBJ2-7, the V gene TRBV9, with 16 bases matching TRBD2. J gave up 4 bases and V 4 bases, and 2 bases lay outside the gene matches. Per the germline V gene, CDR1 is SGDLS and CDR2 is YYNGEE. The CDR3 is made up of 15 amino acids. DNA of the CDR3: TGTGCCAGCAGCTTGGGACTAGCGGGAGGGTACGAGCAGTACTTC. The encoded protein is CASSLGLAGGYEQYF.

CDR3 in amino acids: CASSSRTGSDEQYF. The CDR3 DNA is TGTGCCAGCAGCTCTCGGACAGGGAGTGACGAGCAGTACTTC. V usage is TRBV5-4 and J usage is TRBJ2-7; 8 nucleotides agree with TRBD1. Trimming removed 3 bases from V and 5 bases from J; junction bases left unmatched: 7. The CDR3 consists of 14 residues. Germline V lookup: CDR1 SGHNT, CDR2 YYREEE (reference sequence).

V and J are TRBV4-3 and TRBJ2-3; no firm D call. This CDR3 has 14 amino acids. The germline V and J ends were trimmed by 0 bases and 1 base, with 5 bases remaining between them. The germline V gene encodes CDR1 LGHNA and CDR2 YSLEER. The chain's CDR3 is CASSQDVGTDTQYF. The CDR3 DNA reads TGCGCCAGCAGCCAAGATGTAGGCACAGATACGCAGTATTTT.

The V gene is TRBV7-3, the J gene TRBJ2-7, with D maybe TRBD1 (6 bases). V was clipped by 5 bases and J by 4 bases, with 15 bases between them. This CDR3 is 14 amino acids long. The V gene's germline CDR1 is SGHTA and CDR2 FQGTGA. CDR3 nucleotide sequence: TGTGCCAGCAGCCTCCTGACAGGAGCATACGAGCAGTACTTC. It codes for CASSLLTGAYEQYF.

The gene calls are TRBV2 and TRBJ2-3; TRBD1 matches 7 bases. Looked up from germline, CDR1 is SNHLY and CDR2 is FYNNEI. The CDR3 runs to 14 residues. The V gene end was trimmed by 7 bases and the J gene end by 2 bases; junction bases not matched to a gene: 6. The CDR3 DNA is TGTGCCAGCATTTCGGACAGGTACACAGATACGCAGTATTTT. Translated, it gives CASISDRYTDTQYF.

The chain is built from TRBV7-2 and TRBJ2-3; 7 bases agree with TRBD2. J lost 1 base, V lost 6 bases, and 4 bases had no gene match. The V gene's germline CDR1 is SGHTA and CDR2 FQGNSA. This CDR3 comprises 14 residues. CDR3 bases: TGTGCCAGCAGGCTAGCGGTAGGCACAGATACGCAGTATTTT. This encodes CASRLAVGTDTQYF. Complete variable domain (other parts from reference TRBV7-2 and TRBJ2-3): GAGVSQSPSNKVTEKGKDVELRCDPISGHTALYWYRQSLGQGLEFLIYFQGNSAPDKSGLPSDRFSAERTGGSVSTLTIQRTQQEDSAVYLCASRLAVGTDTQYFGPGTRLTVL.

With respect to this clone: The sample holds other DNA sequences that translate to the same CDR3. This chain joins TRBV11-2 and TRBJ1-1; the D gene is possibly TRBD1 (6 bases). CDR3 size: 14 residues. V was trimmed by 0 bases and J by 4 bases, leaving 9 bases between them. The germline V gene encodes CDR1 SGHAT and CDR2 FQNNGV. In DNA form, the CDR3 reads TGTGCCAGCAGCTTAGAAGGGGGGAGCACTGAAGCTTTCTTT. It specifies CASSLEGGSTEAFF.

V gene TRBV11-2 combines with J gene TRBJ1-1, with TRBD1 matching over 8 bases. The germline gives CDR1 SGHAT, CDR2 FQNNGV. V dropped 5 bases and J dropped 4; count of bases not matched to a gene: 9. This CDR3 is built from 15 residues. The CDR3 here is CASSRGTGGSTEAFF. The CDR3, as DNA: TGTGCCAGCAGCCGCGGGACAGGTGGGAGCACTGAAGCTTTCTTT. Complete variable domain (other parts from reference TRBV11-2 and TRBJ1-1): EAGVAQSPRYKIIEKRQSVAFWCNPISGHATLYWYQQILGQGPKLLIQFQNNGVVDDSQLPKDRFSAERLKGVDSTLKIQPAKLEDSAVYLCASSRGTGGSTEAFFGQGTRLTVV.

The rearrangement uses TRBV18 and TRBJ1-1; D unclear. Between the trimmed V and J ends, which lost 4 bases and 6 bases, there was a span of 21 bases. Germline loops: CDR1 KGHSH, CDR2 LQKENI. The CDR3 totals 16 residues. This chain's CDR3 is CASSLFDLIRGSEAFF. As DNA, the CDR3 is TGTGCCAGCTCACTCTTCGACTTGATCCGGGGATCTGAAGCTTTCTTT.

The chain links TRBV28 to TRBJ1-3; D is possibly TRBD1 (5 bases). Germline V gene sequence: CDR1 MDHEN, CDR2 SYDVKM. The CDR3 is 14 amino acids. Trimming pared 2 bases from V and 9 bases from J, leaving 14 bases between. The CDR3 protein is CASSLGGALGTIYF. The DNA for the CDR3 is TGTGCCAGCAGTTTAGGAGGGGCGTTGGGCACCATATATTTT.

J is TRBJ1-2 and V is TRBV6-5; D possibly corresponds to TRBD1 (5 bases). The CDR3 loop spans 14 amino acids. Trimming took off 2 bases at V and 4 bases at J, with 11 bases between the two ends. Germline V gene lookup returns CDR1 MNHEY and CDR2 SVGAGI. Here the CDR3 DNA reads TGTGCCAGCAGTTACGGGACTGAACTCTATGGCTACACCTTC. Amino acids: CASSYGTELYGYTF.

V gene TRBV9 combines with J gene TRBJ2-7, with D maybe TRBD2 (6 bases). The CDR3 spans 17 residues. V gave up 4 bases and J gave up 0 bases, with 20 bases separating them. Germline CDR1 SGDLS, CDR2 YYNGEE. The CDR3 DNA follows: TGTGCCAGCAGCCGAGCCCCGGTGGGGGGAAACTCCTACGAGCAGTACTTC. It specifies CASSRAPVGGNSYEQYF.

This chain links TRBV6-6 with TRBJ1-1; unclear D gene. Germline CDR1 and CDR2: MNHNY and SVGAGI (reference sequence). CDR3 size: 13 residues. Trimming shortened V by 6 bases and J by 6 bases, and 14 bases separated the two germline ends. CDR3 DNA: TGTGCCAGCAGCCGCTCGAGTGTGGCTGAAGCTTTCTTT. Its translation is CASSRSSVAEAFF.

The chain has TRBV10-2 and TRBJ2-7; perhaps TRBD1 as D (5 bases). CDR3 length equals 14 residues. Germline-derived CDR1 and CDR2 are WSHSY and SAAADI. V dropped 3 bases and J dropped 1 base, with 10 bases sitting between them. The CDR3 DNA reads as TGCGCCAGCAGTGACAGGACACGGTCCTACGAGCAGTACTTC. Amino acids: CASSDRTRSYEQYF.

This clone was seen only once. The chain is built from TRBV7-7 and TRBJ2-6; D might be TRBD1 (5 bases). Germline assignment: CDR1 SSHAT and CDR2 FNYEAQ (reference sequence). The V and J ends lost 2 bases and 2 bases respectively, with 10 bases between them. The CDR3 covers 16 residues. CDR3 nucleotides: TGTGCCAGCAGCTTAACAGGACGAACTGGGGCCAACGTCCTGACTTTC. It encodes CASSLTGRTGANVLTF.

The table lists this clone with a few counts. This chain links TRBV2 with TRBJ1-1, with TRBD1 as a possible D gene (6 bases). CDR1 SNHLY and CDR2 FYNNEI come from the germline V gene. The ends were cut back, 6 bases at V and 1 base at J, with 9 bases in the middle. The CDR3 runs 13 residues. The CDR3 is CASSGDKNTEAFF. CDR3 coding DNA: TGTGCCAGCAGCGGGGACAAGAACACTGAAGCTTTCTTT.

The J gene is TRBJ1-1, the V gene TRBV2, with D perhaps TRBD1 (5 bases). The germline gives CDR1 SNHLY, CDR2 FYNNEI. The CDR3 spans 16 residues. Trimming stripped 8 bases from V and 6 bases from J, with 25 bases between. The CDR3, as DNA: TGTGCCAGCCATTTTGGGGCAAAACTTCTCGGGGCTGAAGCTTTCTTT. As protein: CASHFGAKLLGAEAFF.